This T cell receptor beta chain was profiled in a study of cytomegalovirus exposure and HLA in healthy donors. Study outcomes and limitations: Versus the roughly 700-donor mean, an Asian-associated ancestry cluster reportedly showed fewer N-insertions in a later analysis. Later analysis found that TCR beta chains associated with HLA were more clonally expanded than other, equally common chains.

PCR amplification relied on 60 Vbeta primers (plus 13 Jbeta primers). Here immunoSEQ multiplex PCR was the method, and the copy in TCRdb shows in-frame clones only, minus some. The table shows 75,000 to 100,000 clones, with about 74% occurring only once. Among the donors, all were healthy bone marrow donors. A few counts support this clone. Its specificity is unknown. Germline lookup yields CDR1 SGHRS and CDR2 YFSETQ. This CDR3 is 16 amino acids long. Trimming stripped 4 bases from V and 4 bases from J, with 20 bases between. The sequence came from a man in his 60s in good health and CMV-seropositive. Sequenced: PBMCs. This chain joins TRBV5-1 and TRBJ1-2; D is possibly TRBD1 (6 bases). The CDR3 loop reads CASSPGQRLALYGYTF. CDR3 DNA: TGCGCCAGCAGCCCCGGACAGCGACTGGCTCTCTATGGCTACACCTTC.